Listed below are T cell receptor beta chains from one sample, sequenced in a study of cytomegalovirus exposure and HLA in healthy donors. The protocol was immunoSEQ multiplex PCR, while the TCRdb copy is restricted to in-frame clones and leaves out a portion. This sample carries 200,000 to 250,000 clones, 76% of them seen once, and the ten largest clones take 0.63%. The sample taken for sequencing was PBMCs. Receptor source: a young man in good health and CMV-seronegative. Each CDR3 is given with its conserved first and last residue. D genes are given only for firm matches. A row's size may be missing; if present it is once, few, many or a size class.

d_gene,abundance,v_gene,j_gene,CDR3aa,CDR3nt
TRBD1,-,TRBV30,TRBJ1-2,CAYPGTGGSNYGYTF,TGTGCCTACCCAGGGACAGGGGGATCTAACTATGGCTACACCTTC
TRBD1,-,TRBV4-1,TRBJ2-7,CASSQTPGFGTVGKHLYEQYF,TGCGCCAGCAGCCAAACCCCTGGATTTGGGACAGTCGGTAAACACCTCTACGAGCAGTACTTC
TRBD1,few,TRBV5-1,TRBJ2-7,CASSRTGGDYEQYF,TGCGCCAGCAGTCGCACAGGGGGTGACTACGAGCAGTACTTC
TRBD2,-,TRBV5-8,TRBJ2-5,CASSRGLGTQETQYF,TGTGCCAGCAGCCGGGGACTAGGTACGCAAGAGACCCAGTACTTC
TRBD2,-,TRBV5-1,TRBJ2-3,CASSLGMGLAGGPTDTQYF,TGCGCCAGCAGCTTGGGTATGGGACTAGCGGGAGGGCCCACAGATACGCAGTATTTT
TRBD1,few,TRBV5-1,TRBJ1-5,CASSWSGGVDQPQHF,TGCGCCAGCAGCTGGTCAGGGGGTGTGGATCAGCCCCAGCATTTT
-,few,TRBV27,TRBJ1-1,CASSVTANTEAFF,TGTGCCAGCAGTGTGACAGCGAACACTGAAGCTTTCTTT
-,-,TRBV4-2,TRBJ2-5,CASSRIGTEETQYF,TGTGCCAGCAGCCGCATCGGGACTGAAGAGACCCAGTACTTC
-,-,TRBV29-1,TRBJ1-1,CSGVGVTEAFF,TGCAGCGGGGTAGGGGTCACTGAAGCTTTCTTT
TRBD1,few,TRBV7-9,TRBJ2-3,CASRRNRGYTDTQYF,TGTGCCAGCAGAAGGAACAGGGGTTACACAGATACGCAGTATTTT
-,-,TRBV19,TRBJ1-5,CASSIGGGGYQPQHF,TGTGCCAGTAGTATAGGGGGAGGTGGGTATCAGCCCCAGCATTTT
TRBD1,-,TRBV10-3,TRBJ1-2,CAISEPTKQGVHGYTF,TGTGCCATCAGTGAGCCGACTAAACAGGGGGTCCATGGCTACACCTTC
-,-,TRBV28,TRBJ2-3,CASRNPGSYNTDTQYF,TGTGCCAGTAGGAACCCCGGGAGTTATAATACAGATACGCAGTATTTT
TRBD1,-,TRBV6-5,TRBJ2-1,CASSYSPGQYNEQFF,TGTGCCAGCAGTTACTCACCGGGACAGTACAATGAGCAGTTCTTC
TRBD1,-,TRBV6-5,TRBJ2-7,CASSYGTGVAQYF,TGTGCCAGCAGTTACGGAACAGGGGTTGCGCAGTACTTC
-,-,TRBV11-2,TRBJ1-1,CASSSRGIEAFF,TGTGCCAGCAGCTCACGGGGAATTGAAGCTTTCTTT
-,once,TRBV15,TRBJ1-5,CATSRDNNQPQHF,TGTGCCACCAGCAGAGATAACAATCAGCCCCAGCATTTT
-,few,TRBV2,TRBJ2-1,CASSAQGHAMGEQFF,TGTGCCAGCAGTGCGCAAGGACACGCCATGGGTGAGCAGTTCTTC
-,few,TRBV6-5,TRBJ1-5,CASSSKLNQPQHF,TGTGCCAGCAGTTCCAAACTCAATCAGCCCCAGCATTTT
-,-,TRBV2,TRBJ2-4,CASSEMGAGFLYF,TGTGCCAGCAGTGAAATGGGGGCTGGGTTTCTGTACTTC
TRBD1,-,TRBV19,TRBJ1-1,CASSLWTGGNTEAFF,TGTGCCAGTAGTCTATGGACAGGGGGGAACACTGAAGCTTTCTTT
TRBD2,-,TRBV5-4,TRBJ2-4,CASSPGGSGIAAKNIQYF,TGTGCCAGCAGCCCGGGGGGTAGCGGGATAGCGGCCAAAAACATTCAGTACTTC
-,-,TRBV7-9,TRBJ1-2,CSSSLGQVYGYTF,TGTTCCAGCAGCTTAGGGCAGGTCTATGGCTACACCTTC
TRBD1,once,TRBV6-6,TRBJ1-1,CASSPGQGMDTEAFF,TGTGCCAGCAGTCCCGGACAGGGAATGGACACTGAAGCTTTCTTT
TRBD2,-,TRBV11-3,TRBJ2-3,CASSLGWRESEDTQYF,TGTGCCAGCAGCCTTGGATGGCGGGAGAGTGAAGATACGCAGTATTTT
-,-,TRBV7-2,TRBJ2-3,CASSLVGGTDTQYF,TGTGCCAGCAGCTTAGTAGGGGGCACAGATACGCAGTATTTT
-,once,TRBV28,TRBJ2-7,CATSDYYEQYF,TGTGCCACCTCGGACTATTACGAGCAGTACTTC
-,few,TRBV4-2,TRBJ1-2,CASSHQIRSYGYTF,TGTGCCAGCAGCCACCAAATACGGAGCTATGGCTACACCTTC
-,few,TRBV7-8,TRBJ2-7,CASSLLAALAREQYF,TGTGCCAGCAGCCTACTAGCCGCCTTGGCTAGAGAGCAGTACTTC
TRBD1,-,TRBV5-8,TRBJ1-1,CASSLRQGEHTEAFF,TGTGCCAGCAGCTTACGACAGGGTGAACACACTGAAGCTTTCTTT
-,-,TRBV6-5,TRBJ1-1,CASSPGLWTEAFF,TGTGCCAGCAGCCCGGGACTTTGGACTGAAGCTTTCTTT
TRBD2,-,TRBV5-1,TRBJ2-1,CASSQPSGRSSYEQFF,TGCGCCAGCAGCCAACCAAGCGGGAGGTCTTCTTACGAGCAGTTCTTC
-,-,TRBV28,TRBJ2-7,CASSVSWEAEQYF,TGTGCCAGCAGCGTCAGCTGGGAGGCCGAGCAGTACTTC
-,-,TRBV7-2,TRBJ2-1,CASRSIPGVGEQFF,TGTGCCAGCAGGTCAATACCGGGAGTCGGTGAGCAGTTCTTC
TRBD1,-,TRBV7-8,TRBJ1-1,CASSLRDSHTGTEAFF,TGTGCCAGCAGCTTACGGGACAGTCATACAGGGACTGAAGCTTTCTTT
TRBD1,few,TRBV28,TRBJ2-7,CASGSTGASTSYEQYF,TGTGCCAGCGGATCGACAGGGGCTAGCACCTCCTACGAGCAGTACTTC
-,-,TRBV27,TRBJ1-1,CASSPFGGPEAFF,TGTGCCAGCAGTCCTTTCGGCGGGCCTGAAGCTTTCTTT
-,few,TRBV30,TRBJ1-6,CAWSQGVLYNSPLHF,TGTGCCTGGAGTCAGGGCGTCCTCTATAATTCACCCCTCCACTTT
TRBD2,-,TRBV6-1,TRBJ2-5,CASIFSGSGETQYF,TGTGCCAGCATTTTTAGCGGGAGTGGGGAGACCCAGTACTTC
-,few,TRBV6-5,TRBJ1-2,CASSGTANYGYTF,TGTGCCAGCAGTGGAACAGCTAACTATGGCTACACCTTC
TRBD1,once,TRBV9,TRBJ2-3,CASSVDAGGRKDTQYF,TGTGCCAGCAGCGTAGATGCAGGGGGCAGGAAAGATACGCAGTATTTT
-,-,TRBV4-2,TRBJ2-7,CASSPGLGWEQYF,TGTGCCAGCAGTCCGGGACTCGGGTGGGAGCAGTACTTC
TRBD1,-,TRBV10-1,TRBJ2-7,CASSPTGASQYF,TGCGCCAGCAGTCCGACAGGGGCGTCGCAGTACTTC
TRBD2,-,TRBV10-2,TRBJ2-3,CASDRGADTQYF,TGCGCCAGCGACCGGGGGGCAGATACGCAGTATTTT
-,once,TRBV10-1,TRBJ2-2,CASSEGGRTGELFF,TGCGCCAGCAGTGAAGGAGGGCGAACCGGGGAGCTGTTTTTT
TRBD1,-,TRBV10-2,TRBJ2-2,CASRAQGAGGELFF,TGCGCCAGCAGGGCCCAGGGGGCTGGCGGGGAGCTGTTTTTT
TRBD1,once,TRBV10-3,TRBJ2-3,CAISENQGQGGTDTQYF,TGTGCCATCAGTGAAAATCAAGGACAGGGGGGAACAGATACGCAGTATTTT
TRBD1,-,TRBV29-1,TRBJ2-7,CSVEVNGQGEGYEQYF,TGCAGCGTTGAAGTTAATGGGCAGGGGGAAGGCTACGAGCAGTACTTC
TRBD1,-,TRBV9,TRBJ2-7,CASSVASGQVYEQYF,TGTGCCAGCAGCGTAGCCTCGGGACAGGTCTACGAGCAGTACTTC
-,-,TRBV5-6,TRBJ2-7,CASSSYYRDKSYEQYF,TGTGCCAGCAGCTCCTACTACCGGGACAAGTCCTACGAGCAGTACTTC
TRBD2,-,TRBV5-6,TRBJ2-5,CASSFRTSGFQETQYF,TGTGCCAGCAGCTTCCGGACTAGCGGCTTCCAAGAGACCCAGTACTTC
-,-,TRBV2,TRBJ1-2,CASSDNGQSYGYTF,TGTGCCAGCAGTGATAATGGACAAAGCTATGGCTACACCTTC